This TCR beta chain was sequenced in a study of T cell responses to AZD1222 COVID-19 vaccine. Regarding the study as a whole: CD4 TCRs associated with vaccination spanned spike, dominating at 160-218 and 743-854. It was only after the peak T cell response that any repertoires were sampled. Nearly half of unique spike-specific TCRs reportedly avoided B.1.351 and B.1.1.7 mutated regions. Clonal diversity was possibly underestimated, and white British individuals and females predominated among donors.

Trimming stripped 4 bases from V and 7 bases from J, with 11 bases between. This CDR3 region has 12 residues. Germline V gene lookup returns CDR1 SGHRS and CDR2 YFSETQ. This table comes from immunoSEQ multiplex PCR, and its TCRdb copy is limited to in-frame clones, with some not included. The data hold under 200,000 clones, with roughly nine tenths observed a single time. This clone has only one observation. Its target is not known. The sequence derives from an adult who received the MenACWY meningococcal vaccine as a control. The sequences come from peripheral blood, collected 28 days after the second dose of the MenACWY control vaccine. J is TRBJ1-2 and V is TRBV5-1; D not certain. CDR3 sequence (DNA): TGCGCCAGCAGCGAGGACTCAGGTGGCTACACCTTC. The encoded protein is CASSEDSGGYTF. The whole variable domain, remainder taken from reference TRBV5-1 and TRBJ1-2, is KAGVTQTPRYLIKTRGQQVTLSCSPISGHRSVSWYQQTPGQGLQFLFEYFSETQRNKGNFPGRFSGRQFSNSRSEMNVSTLELGDSALYLCASSEDSGGYTFGSGTRLTVV.